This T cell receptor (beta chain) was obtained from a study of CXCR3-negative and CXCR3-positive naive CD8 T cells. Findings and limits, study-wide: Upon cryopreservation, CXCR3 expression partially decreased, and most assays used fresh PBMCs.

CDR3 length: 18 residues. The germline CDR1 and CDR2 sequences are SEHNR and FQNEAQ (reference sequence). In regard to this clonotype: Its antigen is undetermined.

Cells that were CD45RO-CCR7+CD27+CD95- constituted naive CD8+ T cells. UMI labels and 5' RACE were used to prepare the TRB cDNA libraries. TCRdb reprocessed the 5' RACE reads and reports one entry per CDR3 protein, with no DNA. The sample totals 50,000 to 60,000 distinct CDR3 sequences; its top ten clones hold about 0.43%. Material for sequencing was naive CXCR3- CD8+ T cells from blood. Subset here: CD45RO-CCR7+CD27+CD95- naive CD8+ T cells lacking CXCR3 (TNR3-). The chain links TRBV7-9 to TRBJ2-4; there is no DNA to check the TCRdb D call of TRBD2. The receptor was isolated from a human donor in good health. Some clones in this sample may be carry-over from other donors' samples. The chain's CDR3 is CASSLDGSGGALGNIQYF.